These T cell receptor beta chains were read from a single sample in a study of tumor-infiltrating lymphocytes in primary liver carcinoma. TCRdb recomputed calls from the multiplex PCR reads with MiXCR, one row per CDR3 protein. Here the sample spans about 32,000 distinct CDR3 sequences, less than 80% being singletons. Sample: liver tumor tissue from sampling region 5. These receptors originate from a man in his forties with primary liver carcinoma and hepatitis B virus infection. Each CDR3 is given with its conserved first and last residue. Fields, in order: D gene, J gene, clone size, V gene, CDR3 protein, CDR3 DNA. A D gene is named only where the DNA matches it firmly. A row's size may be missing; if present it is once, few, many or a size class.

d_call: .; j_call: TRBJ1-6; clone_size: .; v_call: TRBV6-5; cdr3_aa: CASCYWGKGTVGSPLRF; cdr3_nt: .
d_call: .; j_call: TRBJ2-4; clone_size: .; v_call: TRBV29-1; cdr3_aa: CSADQGNTQYF; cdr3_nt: TGCAGCGCCGATCAGGGAAACACTCAGTACTTC
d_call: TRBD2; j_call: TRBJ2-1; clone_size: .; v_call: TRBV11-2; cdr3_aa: CASSLIPPGGAGGEQFF; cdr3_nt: TGTGCCAGCAGCTTAATTCCACCGGGGGGAGCCGGAGGTGAGCAGTTCTTC
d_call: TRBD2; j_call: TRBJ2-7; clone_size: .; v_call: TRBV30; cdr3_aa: CAWSRGLATYYEQYF; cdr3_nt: TGTGCCTGGAGTCGAGGACTAGCCACATACTATGAGCAGTACTTC
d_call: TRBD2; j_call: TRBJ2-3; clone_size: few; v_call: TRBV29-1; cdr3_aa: CSVVNIGTNTDTQYF; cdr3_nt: TGCAGCGTTGTGAATATCGGGACTAACACAGATACGCAGTATTTT
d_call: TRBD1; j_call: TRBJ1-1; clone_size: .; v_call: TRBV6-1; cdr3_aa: CTSRRQGAVTEAFF; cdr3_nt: TGTACCAGTCGAAGACAGGGGGCAGTGACCGAAGCTTTCTTT
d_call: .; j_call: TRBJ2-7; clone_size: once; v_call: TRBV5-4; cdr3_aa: CASSLSATNLDEQYF; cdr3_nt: TGTGCCAGCAGTCTCTCCGCGACTAACCTTGACGAGCAGTACTTC
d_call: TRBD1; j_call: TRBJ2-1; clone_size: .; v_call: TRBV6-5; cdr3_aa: CASRSRQGALQLNEQFF; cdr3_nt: TGTGCCAGCAGGTCCAGGCAGGGGGCCCTACAGTTAAATGAGCAGTTCTTC
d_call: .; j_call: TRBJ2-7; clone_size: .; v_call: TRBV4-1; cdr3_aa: CSSSQDSALLYF; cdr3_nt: TGCTCCAGCAGCCAAGATAGCGCTCTCCTCTACTTC
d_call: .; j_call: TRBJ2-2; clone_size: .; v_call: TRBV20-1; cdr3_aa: CSLAKVVADTGELFF; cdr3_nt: TGCAGCCTAGCGAAGGTGGTAGCGGACACCGGGGAGCTGTTTTTT
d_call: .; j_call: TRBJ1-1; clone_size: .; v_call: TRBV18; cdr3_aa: CASPPPLQGIAFF; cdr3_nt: TGTGCCAGCCCACCACCGCTACAGGGAATTGCATTCTTT
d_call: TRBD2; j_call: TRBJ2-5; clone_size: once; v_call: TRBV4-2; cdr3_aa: CVSSEGLAGTQETQYF; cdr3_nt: TGCGTCAGCAGCGAGGGACTAGCGGGGACCCAAGAGACCCAGTACTTC
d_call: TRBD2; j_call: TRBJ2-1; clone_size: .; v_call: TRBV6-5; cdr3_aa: CSSSPRLAGNLFSYNEQFF; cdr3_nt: TGTTCCAGCAGTCCGAGACTAGCGGGTAACTTATTCTCCTACAATGAGCAGTTCTTC
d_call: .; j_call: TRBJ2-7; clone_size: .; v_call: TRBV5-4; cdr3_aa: CASSTLEGRGYEQYF; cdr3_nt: TGTGCCAGCAGCACCCTAGAGGGAAGGGGCTACGAGCAGTACTTC
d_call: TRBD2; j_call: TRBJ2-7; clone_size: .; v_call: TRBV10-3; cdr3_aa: CAITKVSGLAGGISYEQYF; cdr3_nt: TGTGCCATCACCAAAGTATCGGGACTAGCGGGAGGGATCTCCTACGAGCAGTACTTC
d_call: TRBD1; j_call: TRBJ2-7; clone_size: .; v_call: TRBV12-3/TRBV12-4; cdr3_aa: CASSMGTGESHEQYF; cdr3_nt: TGTGCCAGCAGTATGGGGACAGGTGAGTCCCACGAGCAGTACTTC
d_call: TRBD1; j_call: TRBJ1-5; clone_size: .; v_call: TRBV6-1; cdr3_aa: CASSLDRGYQPQHF; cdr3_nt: TGTGCCAGCAGCTTGGACAGGGGGTATCAGCCCCAGCATTTT
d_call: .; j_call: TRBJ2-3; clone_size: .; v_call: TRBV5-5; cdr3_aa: CASSFPDRSSTDTQYF; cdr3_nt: TGTGCCAGCAGCTTCCCTGACAGGTCGAGCACAGATACGCAGTATTTT